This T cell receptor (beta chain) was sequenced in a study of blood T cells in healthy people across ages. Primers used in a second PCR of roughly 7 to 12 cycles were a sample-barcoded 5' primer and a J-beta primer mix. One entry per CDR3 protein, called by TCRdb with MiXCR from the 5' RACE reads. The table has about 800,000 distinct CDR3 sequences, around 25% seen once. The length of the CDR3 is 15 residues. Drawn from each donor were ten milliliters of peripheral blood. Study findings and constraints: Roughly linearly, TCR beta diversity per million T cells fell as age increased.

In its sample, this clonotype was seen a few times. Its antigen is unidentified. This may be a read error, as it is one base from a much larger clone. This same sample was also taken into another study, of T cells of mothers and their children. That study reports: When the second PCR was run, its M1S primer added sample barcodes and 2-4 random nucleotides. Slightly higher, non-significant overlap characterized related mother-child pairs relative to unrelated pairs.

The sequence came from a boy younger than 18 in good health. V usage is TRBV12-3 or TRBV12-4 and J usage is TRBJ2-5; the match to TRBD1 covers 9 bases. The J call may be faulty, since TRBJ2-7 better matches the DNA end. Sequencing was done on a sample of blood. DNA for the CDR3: TGTGCCAGCAGTTTTACAATCGGACAGGGGATCGAGCAGTACTTC. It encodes CASSFTIGQGIEQYF.